Listed below are T cell receptor beta chains from one sample, sequenced in a study of EBV T-cell therapy then PD-1 blockade in nasopharyngeal carcinoma. Antigens of these TCRs are unknown. Measured with immunoSEQ multiplex PCR; TCRdb has only the in-frame clones, and not every one. Of 20,000 or so clones in the sample, over 75% are singletons; the top ten hold approximately 29%. This specimen consisted of CD8+ T cells from blood, obtained around day 58 from a patient whose treatment included autologous EBV-specific T cells and nivolumab. The receptor source for this set is a man aged 40-50 years with nasopharyngeal carcinoma. CDR3s include the opening cysteine and the closing phenylalanine or tryptophan. A D gene is named only where the DNA matches it firmly. The size field is filled for only some rows; it gives once, few, many or a size class.

abundance: .; j_gene: TRBJ2-7; v_gene: TRBV6-5; d_gene: TRBD1; CDR3aa: CASSLTGGLNEQYF; CDR3nt: TGTGCCAGCAGCTTAACAGGGGGCCTAAACGAGCAGTACTTC
abundance: .; j_gene: TRBJ2-7; v_gene: TRBV9; d_gene: TRBD2; CDR3aa: CASSVHPGAGDSYEQYF; CDR3nt: TGTGCCAGCAGCGTACACCCCGGAGCGGGGGACTCCTACGAGCAGTACTTC
abundance: .; j_gene: TRBJ2-1; v_gene: TRBV29-1; d_gene: .; CDR3aa: CSAQGAPGSSYNEQFF; CDR3nt: TGCAGCGCCCAGGGCGCCCCAGGGAGCTCCTACAATGAGCAGTTCTTC
abundance: .; j_gene: TRBJ2-7; v_gene: TRBV29-1; d_gene: .; CDR3aa: CSVGGQSYEQYF; CDR3nt: TGCAGCGTGGGGGGGCAGTCCTACGAGCAGTACTTC
abundance: .; j_gene: TRBJ2-3; v_gene: TRBV27; d_gene: TRBD1; CDR3aa: CASSTRGRSSDTQYF; CDR3nt: TGTGCCAGCAGCACGAGGGGGCGGTCATCGGATACGCAGTATTTT
abundance: .; j_gene: TRBJ2-5; v_gene: TRBV6-6; d_gene: TRBD2; CDR3aa: CASSYLAGGFQETQYF; CDR3nt: TGTGCCAGCAGTTACTTGGCGGGGGGTTTCCAAGAGACCCAGTACTTC
abundance: few; j_gene: TRBJ2-7; v_gene: TRBV24-1; d_gene: .; CDR3aa: CATSLDGYEQYF; CDR3nt: TGTGCCACCAGTCTCGACGGCTACGAGCAGTACTTC
abundance: .; j_gene: TRBJ1-5; v_gene: TRBV19; d_gene: .; CDR3aa: CASGPGFNQPQHF; CDR3nt: TGTGCCAGTGGGCCAGGGTTCAATCAGCCCCAGCATTTT
abundance: .; j_gene: TRBJ2-3; v_gene: TRBV4-1; d_gene: .; CDR3aa: CASSQGSDTQYF; CDR3nt: TGCGCCAGCAGCCAAGGGTCCGATACGCAGTATTTT
abundance: .; j_gene: TRBJ2-2; v_gene: TRBV19; d_gene: .; CDR3aa: CASSGALNTGELFF; CDR3nt: TGTGCCAGTAGTGGGGCCTTGAACACCGGGGAGCTGTTTTTT
abundance: .; j_gene: TRBJ1-6; v_gene: TRBV9; d_gene: .; CDR3aa: CASSAENSPLHF; CDR3nt: TGTGCCAGCAGCGCTGAGAATTCACCCCTCCACTTT
abundance: .; j_gene: TRBJ1-4; v_gene: TRBV4-1; d_gene: .; CDR3aa: CASSQDFRASGGAANEKLFF; CDR3nt: TGCGCCAGCAGCCAAGATTTTAGGGCTAGCGGGGGGGCAGCTAATGAAAAACTGTTTTTT
abundance: once; j_gene: TRBJ2-7; v_gene: TRBV4-1; d_gene: .; CDR3aa: CASSQWDAGYEQYF; CDR3nt: TGCGCCAGCAGCCAATGGGACGCAGGCTACGAGCAGTACTTC
abundance: .; j_gene: TRBJ2-7; v_gene: TRBV6-2/TRBV6-3; d_gene: TRBD2; CDR3aa: CASSCLAGRRTEQYF; CDR3nt: TGTGCCAGCAGTTGTCTAGCGGGGCGCAGGACGGAGCAGTACTTC
abundance: .; j_gene: TRBJ2-5; v_gene: TRBV7-6; d_gene: TRBD2; CDR3aa: CASSLKGLAGGLLKETQYF; CDR3nt: TGTGCCAGCAGCTTAAAAGGGCTAGCGGGGGGGTTATTAAAGGAGACCCAGTACTTC
abundance: once; j_gene: TRBJ2-7; v_gene: TRBV9; d_gene: .; CDR3aa: CASSVFPDAYEQYF; CDR3nt: TGTGCCAGCAGCGTATTTCCCGACGCTTACGAGCAGTACTTC
abundance: once; j_gene: TRBJ2-1; v_gene: TRBV5-1; d_gene: TRBD2; CDR3aa: CASSPRVTSGRNEQFF; CDR3nt: TGCGCCAGCAGCCCGAGAGTGACTAGCGGGAGGAATGAGCAGTTCTTC
abundance: .; j_gene: TRBJ1-5; v_gene: TRBV19; d_gene: TRBD1; CDR3aa: CASSTQGQGGQPQHF; CDR3nt: TGTGCCAGTAGTACCCAGGGACAGGGGGGCCAGCCCCAGCATTTT
abundance: once; j_gene: TRBJ2-7; v_gene: TRBV29-1; d_gene: TRBD2; CDR3aa: CSAREGSSYEQYF; CDR3nt: TGCAGCGCCCGGGAGGGTAGCTCCTACGAGCAGTACTTC
abundance: .; j_gene: TRBJ2-5; v_gene: TRBV2; d_gene: .; CDR3aa: CASSEKRGETQYF; CDR3nt: TGTGCCAGCAGTGAGAAGAGAGGGGAGACCCAGTACTTC
abundance: .; j_gene: TRBJ2-7; v_gene: TRBV5-4; d_gene: .; CDR3aa: CASRPGTSAYEQYF; CDR3nt: TGTGCCAGCAGGCCCGGGACAAGCGCCTACGAGCAGTACTTC
abundance: once; j_gene: TRBJ2-7; v_gene: TRBV29-1; d_gene: TRBD1; CDR3aa: CSVEDQQGSSYEQYF; CDR3nt: TGCAGCGTTGAAGATCAACAGGGGAGCTCCTACGAGCAGTACTTC
abundance: .; j_gene: TRBJ2-7; v_gene: TRBV28; d_gene: .; CDR3aa: CASSLESYEQYF; CDR3nt: TGTGCCAGCAGTTTAGAAAGCTACGAGCAGTACTTC
abundance: .; j_gene: TRBJ1-5; v_gene: TRBV27; d_gene: .; CDR3aa: CASSDVGYSNQPQHF; CDR3nt: TGTGCCAGCAGTGACGTAGGTTATAGCAATCAGCCCCAGCATTTT
abundance: .; j_gene: TRBJ2-3; v_gene: TRBV4-1; d_gene: .; CDR3aa: CASSQFWGPRTDTQYF; CDR3nt: TGCGCCAGCAGCCAATTTTGGGGGCCCCGCACAGATACGCAGTATTTT
abundance: .; j_gene: TRBJ2-7; v_gene: TRBV5-4; d_gene: .; CDR3aa: CASTGTASSYEQYF; CDR3nt: TGTGCCTCGACCGGGACCGCGTCCTCCTACGAGCAGTACTTC
abundance: .; j_gene: TRBJ1-5; v_gene: TRBV10-3; d_gene: TRBD1; CDR3aa: CAISEEGASGQPQHF; CDR3nt: TGTGCCATCAGTGAGGAGGGGGCCTCGGGACAGCCCCAGCATTTT
abundance: .; j_gene: TRBJ1-5; v_gene: TRBV28; d_gene: .; CDR3aa: CASSPLSLGADQPQHF; CDR3nt: TGTGCCAGCAGCCCCCTATCTCTGGGGGCGGATCAGCCCCAGCATTTT
abundance: .; j_gene: TRBJ2-1; v_gene: TRBV4-3; d_gene: TRBD2; CDR3aa: CASSSRLAGGPRNEQFF; CDR3nt: TGCGCCAGCAGCTCACGCTTAGCGGGGGGGCCAAGGAATGAGCAGTTCTTC
abundance: few; j_gene: TRBJ2-7; v_gene: TRBV30; d_gene: .; CDR3aa: CAWSVGHGAYEQYF; CDR3nt: TGTGCCTGGAGTGTAGGCCACGGAGCCTACGAGCAGTACTTC
abundance: few; j_gene: TRBJ2-1; v_gene: TRBV9; d_gene: TRBD2; CDR3aa: CASGPGLASHEQFF; CDR3nt: TGTGCCAGCGGACCGGGACTAGCGTCGCATGAGCAGTTCTTC
abundance: .; j_gene: TRBJ1-2; v_gene: TRBV29-1; d_gene: .; CDR3aa: CSVEEGQRNGYTF; CDR3nt: TGCAGCGTTGAAGAGGGCCAGCGAAATGGCTACACCTTC
abundance: once; j_gene: TRBJ2-7; v_gene: TRBV27; d_gene: TRBD2; CDR3aa: CASSIAGGRYEQYF; CDR3nt: TGTGCCAGCAGTATAGCGGGGGGGCGGTACGAGCAGTACTTC
abundance: once; j_gene: TRBJ1-1; v_gene: TRBV7-9; d_gene: TRBD1; CDR3aa: CASSLAQGDTEAFF; CDR3nt: TGTGCCAGCAGCTTAGCACAGGGGGACACTGAAGCTTTCTTT
abundance: .; j_gene: TRBJ2-7; v_gene: TRBV15; d_gene: .; CDR3aa: CATSRVGTQTYEQYF; CDR3nt: TGTGCCACCAGCAGAGTCGGGACACAGACCTACGAGCAGTACTTC
abundance: few; j_gene: TRBJ2-5; v_gene: TRBV9; d_gene: .; CDR3aa: CASSVDGTPEETQYF; CDR3nt: TGTGCCAGCAGCGTAGACGGGACACCAGAAGAGACCCAGTACTTC